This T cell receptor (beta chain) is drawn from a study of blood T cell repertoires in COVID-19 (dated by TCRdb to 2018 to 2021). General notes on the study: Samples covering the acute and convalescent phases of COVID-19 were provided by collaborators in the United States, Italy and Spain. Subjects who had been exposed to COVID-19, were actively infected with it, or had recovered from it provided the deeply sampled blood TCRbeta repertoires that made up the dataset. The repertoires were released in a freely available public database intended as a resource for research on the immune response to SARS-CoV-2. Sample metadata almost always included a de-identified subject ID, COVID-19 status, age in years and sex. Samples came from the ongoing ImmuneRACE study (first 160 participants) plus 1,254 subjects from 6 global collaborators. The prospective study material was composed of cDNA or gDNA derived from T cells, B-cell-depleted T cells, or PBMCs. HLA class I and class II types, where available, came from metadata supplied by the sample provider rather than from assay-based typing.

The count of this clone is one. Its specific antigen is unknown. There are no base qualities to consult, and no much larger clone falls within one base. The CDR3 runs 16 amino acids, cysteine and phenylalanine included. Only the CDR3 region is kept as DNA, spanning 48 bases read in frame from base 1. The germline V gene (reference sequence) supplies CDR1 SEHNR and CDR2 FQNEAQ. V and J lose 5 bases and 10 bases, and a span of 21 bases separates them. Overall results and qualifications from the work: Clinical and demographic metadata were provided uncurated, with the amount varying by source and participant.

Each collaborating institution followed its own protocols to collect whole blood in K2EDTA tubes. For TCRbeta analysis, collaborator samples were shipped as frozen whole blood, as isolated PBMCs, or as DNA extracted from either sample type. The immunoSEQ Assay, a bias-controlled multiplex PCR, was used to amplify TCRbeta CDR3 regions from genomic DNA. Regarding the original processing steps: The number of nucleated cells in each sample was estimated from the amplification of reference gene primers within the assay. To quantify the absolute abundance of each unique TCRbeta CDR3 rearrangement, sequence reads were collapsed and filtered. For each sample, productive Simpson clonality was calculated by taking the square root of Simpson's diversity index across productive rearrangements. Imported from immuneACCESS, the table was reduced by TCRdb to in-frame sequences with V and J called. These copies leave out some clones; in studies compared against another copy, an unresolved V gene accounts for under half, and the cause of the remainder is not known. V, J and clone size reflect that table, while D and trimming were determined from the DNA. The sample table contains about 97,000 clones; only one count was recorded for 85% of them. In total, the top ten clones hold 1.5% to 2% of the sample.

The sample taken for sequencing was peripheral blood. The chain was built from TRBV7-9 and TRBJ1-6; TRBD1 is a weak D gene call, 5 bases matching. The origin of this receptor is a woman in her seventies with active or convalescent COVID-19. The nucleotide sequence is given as TGTGCCAGCAGCCCCCTTTTCAAGGGGTCCGAATCACCCCTCCACTTT. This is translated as CASSPLFKGSESPLHF.